This T cell receptor (beta chain) was profiled in a study of blood T cell repertoires in COVID-19. Whole-study context: The United States, Italy and Spain were the sources of the acute and convalescent COVID-19 samples. Nucleic acid was either cDNA or gDNA, and it came from T cells, B-cell-depleted T cells, or PBMCs.

Methods used by the authors: Reference gene primers were amplified, and this amplification served to estimate nucleated cell counts. Sequencing used immunoSEQ multiplex PCR; TCRdb keeps in-frame clones, though not all of them. V and J calls and clone size are those listed in that table; D and trimming were worked out from the DNA. The table shows roughly 100,000 clones, with around 90% occurring only once. Germline assignment: CDR1 SGHRS and CDR2 YFSETQ. This CDR3 has 16 amino acids. V lost 2 bases and J 0 bases, leaving 14 bases between the germline ends. The sample consisted of peripheral blood. This receptor was obtained from a man aged 18 to 30 with acute or convalescent COVID-19. The genes are TRBV5-1 and TRBJ1-1; D unclear. Written as DNA, the CDR3 is TGCGCCAGCAGCTTTACCCTGACAATGCTGAACACTGAAGCTTTCTTT. Its protein product is CASSFTLTMLNTEAFF.